Presented here are 28 T cell receptor beta chains from one specimen sequenced in a study of Graves' ophthalmopathy and Graves' hyperthyroidism. The authors amplified TCR beta CDR3 regions from RNA transcripts. HTBI primers were employed in first-round RT-PCR, then a second-round multiplex PCR followed. Using its own MiXCR run on the multiplex PCR reads, TCRdb lists one record per CDR3 protein. The table shows about 480,000 distinct CDR3 sequences, with 13% to 15% occurring only once. Sample: blood. These receptor sequences come from a woman aged 25-40 years with Graves' ophthalmopathy.

This chain joins TRBV7-2 and TRBJ2-7; 14 nucleotides align to TRBD2. V lost 4 bases to trimming and J lost 12 bases; unmatched junction nucleotides: 5. The CDR3 contains 13 residues. CDR1 and CDR2 from the germline V gene are SGHTA and FQGNSA. CDR3 nucleotides: TGTGCCAGCAGCTCGGGACTAGCGGGAGTGGTGTACTTC. Its protein is CASSSGLAGVVYF.

The sample holds many counts of this clonotype. The chain combines TRBV6-1 with TRBJ2-7; D possibly uses TRBD1 or TRBD2 (6 bases each). V lost 8 bases and J 1 base, leaving 12 bases between the germline ends. The CDR3 is 13 amino acids. Germline loops: CDR1 MNHNS, CDR2 SASEGT. The CDR3 bases are TGTGCCAGCGGGGGGACAAAATCCTACGAGCAGTACTTC. It yields the protein CASGGTKSYEQYF.

This clonotype was observed at least ten times. V usage is TRBV28 and J usage is TRBJ2-7; D might be TRBD2 (5 bases). The CDR3 extends over 13 amino acids. V was cut by 2 bases and J by 7 bases, with 12 bases left in between. From germline, CDR1 is MDHEN and CDR2 SYDVKM. CDR3 loop: CASSLAVPGEQYF. Here the CDR3 DNA reads TGTGCCAGCAGTTTAGCGGTCCCGGGGGAGCAGTACTTC.

There are many counts of this clonotype. V is TRBV9 and J is TRBJ2-5; weak D call: TRBD2 (5 bases). This CDR3 contains 15 residues. CDR1 is SGDLS, CDR2 YYNGEE, per germline. V lost 4 bases and J 5 bases, leaving 18 bases between the germline ends. Written as DNA, the CDR3 is TGTGCCAGCAGCACAACCCGGGGATGGCAGGAGACCCAGTACTTC. This translates into CASSTTRGWQETQYF. The full variable domain, with the rest looked up from reference TRBV9 and TRBJ2-5, is DSGVTQTPKHLITATGQRVTLRCSPRSGDLSVYWYQQSLDQGLQFLIQYYNGEERAKGNILERFSAQQFPDLHSELNLSSLELGDSALYFCASSTTRGWQETQYFGPGTRLLVL.

This clonotype showed up many times. The rearrangement links TRBV2 to TRBJ2-6; no firm D call. Between the trimmed V and J ends, which lost 5 bases and 0 bases, there was a span of 8 bases. Germline CDR1 reads SNHLY; CDR2 reads FYNNEI. The CDR3 covers 15 residues. The CDR3 nucleotides read TGTGCCAGCAGTCGGGTCGACTCTGGGGCCAACGTCCTGACTTTC. Encoded protein: CASSRVDSGANVLTF.

This clonotype has a count of ten or more. This chain connects TRBV28 to TRBJ2-2, with 7 bases lining up with TRBD1. The length of the CDR3 is 15 residues. Germline CDR1 MDHEN, CDR2 SYDVKM. Germline trimming cut 6 bases from V and 2 bases from J; bases unmatched to any gene: 6. The CDR3 region is CASRYRQGNTGELFF. CDR3 bases: TGTGCCAGCAGGTACAGACAGGGTAACACCGGGGAGCTGTTTTTT.

The chain couples TRBV5-1 to TRBJ2-4, with 8 positions matching TRBD1. V was pared by 3 bases and J by 6 bases, with 8 bases of the junction left unmatched. Germline values: CDR1 SGHRS, CDR2 YFSETQ. This CDR3 has 15 amino acids. For the CDR3, the DNA is TGCGCCAGCAGCTCCGATGGACAGGGTGGAAACATTCAGTACTTC. This translates into CASSSDGQGGNIQYF.

This clonotype came up many times. This chain joins TRBV28 and TRBJ2-7; TRBD2 matches at 12 bases. With V trimmed by 4 bases and J by 5 bases, 6 bases remained unmatched. The V gene's germline CDR1 is MDHEN and CDR2 SYDVKM. There are 15 residues in the CDR3. CDR3 sequence: CASSWPRTSGNEQYF. CDR3 DNA: TGTGCCAGCAGTTGGCCCAGGACTAGCGGGAACGAGCAGTACTTC.

This clonotype was counted at least ten times. This sequence joins TRBV19 and TRBJ2-7, with a weak D call TRBD1 (6 bases). The CDR3 has 12 amino acids. Trimming pared 4 bases from V and 7 bases from J, leaving 11 bases between. The germline CDR1 and CDR2 sequences are LNHDA and SQIVND (reference sequence). The CDR3 nucleotides read TGTGCCAGTAGTACCCGACAGGAAGAGCAGTACTTC. This translates into CASSTRQEEQYF.

This clonotype was picked up many times. The chain employs TRBV7-3 and TRBJ1-1; D may be TRBD1 (6 bases). The CDR3 spans 13 residues. Germline assignment: CDR1 SGHTA and CDR2 FQGTGA. V gave up 4 bases and J gave up 10 bases, with 16 bases separating them. The CDR3 here is CASSSGRGDIAFF. CDR3 bases: TGTGCCAGCAGCTCCGGCAGGGGCGATATAGCTTTCTTT.

A single count supports this clonotype. The chain links TRBV20-1 to TRBJ1-2, with D unresolved. CDR1 is DFQATT and CDR2 is SNEGSKA in the germline V gene (reference sequence). Trimming took 5 bases from V and 8 from J, leaving 15 bases between them. CDR3 size: 12 residues. The CDR3 region is CSARTLGPGYTF. The CDR3 DNA sequence: TGCAGTGCTCGAACTTTAGGGCCGGGCTACACCTTC.

This clonotype was seen ten or more times. The V gene is TRBV12-3 or TRBV12-4, the J gene TRBJ1-1, with D unresolved. V lost 3 bases to trimming and J lost 3 bases, with 8 bases between them. The CDR3 runs 13 residues. CDR3 sequence reads: CASSFGGYTEAFF. Written as DNA, the CDR3 is TGTGCCAGCAGTTTCGGCGGTTACACTGAAGCTTTCTTT.

The V call is TRBV10-2, the J call TRBJ1-2; no definite D call. V lost 3 bases to trimming and J lost 8 bases, with 10 bases between them. There are 12 residues in the CDR3. Germline V gives CDR1 WSHSY, CDR2 SAAADI. This CDR3 is CASSEGPTGYTF. The DNA for the CDR3 is TGCGCCAGCAGTGAAGGGCCCACGGGCTACACCTTC.

This clonotype appeared many times. The chain employs TRBV12-3 or TRBV12-4 and TRBJ2-7; 7 bases fit TRBD2. Trimming cost V 6 bases and J 5 bases; bases outside gene matches: 7. This CDR3 has 13 residues. CDR3 sequence reads: CASSQTAGNEQYF. The CDR3 DNA follows: TGTGCCAGCAGCCAGACAGCGGGAAACGAGCAGTACTTC.

This clonotype was counted many times. The J gene is TRBJ2-2, the V gene TRBV27, with 8 bases fitting TRBD2. The CDR3 is 16 residues long. J was trimmed by 3 bases and V by 3 bases; bases with no gene match: 6. The germline CDR1 and CDR2 sequences are MNHEY and SMNVEV (reference sequence). DNA for the CDR3: TGTGCCAGCAGTTTCTTGCGGGAGGTCGACACCGGGGAGCTGTTTTTT. It codes for CASSFLREVDTGELFF.

The chain links TRBV28 to TRBJ1-1; D is perhaps TRBD1 (5 bases). The CDR3 is 12 residues long. The V end lost 3 bases, the J end lost 9 bases, and 11 bases lay between the germline ends. The germline CDR1 and CDR2 sequences are MDHEN and SYDVKM. CDR3: CASSLARDQAFF. The CDR3 coding sequence is TGTGCCAGCAGTTTGGCCCGGGACCAAGCTTTCTTT.

This clonotype was seen ten or more times. This rearrangement joins TRBV6-4 to TRBJ1-5; possible D gene TRBD1, 5 bases. Trimming left V 6 bases short and J 4 bases short, with 10 bases between. The length of the CDR3 is 13 residues. Germline V gene sequence: CDR1 MRHNA, CDR2 SNTAGT. This chain's CDR3 is CASSPGDNQPQHF. The CDR3 coding sequence is TGTGCCAGCAGCCCGGGGGATAATCAGCCCCAGCATTTT.

This clonotype was counted ten times or more. J is TRBJ2-5 and V is TRBV11-2; 11 bases are a match to TRBD2. V gave up 1 base and J gave up 4 bases; unmatched junction bases: 2. The germline V gene has CDR1 SGHAT and CDR2 FQNNGV. There are 15 residues in the CDR3. CDR3 protein: CASSLALAGGETQYF. The CDR3 DNA is TGTGCCAGCAGCTTAGCGCTAGCGGGAGGAGAGACCCAGTACTTC.

This clonotype was counted between two and nine times. J is TRBJ1-1 and V is TRBV30, with D unclear. Per the germline V gene, CDR1 is GTSNPN and CDR2 is SVGIG (reference sequence). The CDR3 totals 13 residues. V lost 3 bases, J lost 2 bases, and 10 bases lay in between. DNA of the CDR3: TGTGCCTGGAGCCTCGGCAGCAACACTGAAGCTTTCTTT. Translating it yields CAWSLGSNTEAFF.

There are many counts of this clonotype. This rearrangement joins TRBV9 to TRBJ2-3; 7 bases line up with TRBD2. From germline, CDR1 is SGDLS and CDR2 YYNGEE. The junction had 8 bases not matched to a gene; V was cut back by 3 bases and J by 4 bases. CDR3 size: 15 residues. This chain's CDR3 is CASSDRLAGSDTQYF. The CDR3 DNA sequence: TGTGCCAGCAGCGATCGACTAGCCGGATCAGATACGCAGTATTTT.

This clonotype was observed at least ten times. This chain links TRBV28 with TRBJ1-5; D gene unclear. Trimming removed 6 bases from V and 7 bases from J, with 19 bases in between. The CDR3 totals 15 residues. CDR1 MDHEN and CDR2 SYDVKM come from the germline V gene. CDR3 sequence (DNA): TGTGCCAGCAGCCCCGGGAACTTTCACAAACAGCCCCAGCATTTT. Translated, it gives CASSPGNFHKQPQHF.

This clonotype occurred many times. CDR3 nucleotide sequence: TGTGCCAGCAGTGAAGAAGGGGGCCGCTTCATTCAGTACTTC. Residues: CASSEEGGRFIQYF. J is TRBJ2-4 and V is TRBV2; 7 nucleotides line up with TRBD1. Germline V gene sequence: CDR1 SNHLY, CDR2 FYNNEI. This CDR3 has 14 amino acids. Trimming removed 1 base from V and 9 bases from J; junction bases left unmatched: 6.

This clonotype was recorded a few times. V usage is TRBV28 and J usage is TRBJ2-2, with D perhaps TRBD1 (6 bases). The CDR3 runs to 16 residues. From germline, CDR1 is MDHEN and CDR2 SYDVKM. Trimming removed 6 bases at V and 5 bases at J, with 19 bases between. CDR3 nucleotide sequence: TGTGCCAGCAGGCCCCCCGGGACAAGAGGAACCGGGGAGCTGTTTTTT. It is translated as CASRPPGTRGTGELFF.

The chain has TRBV7-3 and TRBJ1-1, with D tentatively TRBD1 (6 bases). V lost 5 bases to trimming and J lost 6 bases, with 13 bases between them. CDR1 is SGHTA and CDR2 is FQGTGA in the germline V gene. This CDR3 spans 13 amino acids. CDR3 sequence reads: CASSLDRSAEAFF. CDR3 nucleotides: TGTGCCAGCAGCCTCGACAGGAGCGCTGAAGCTTTCTTT. Full variable domain (rest looked up from reference TRBV7-3 and TRBJ1-1): GAGVSQTPSNKVTEKGKYVELRCDPISGHTALYWYRQSLGQGPEFLIYFQGTGAADDSGLPNDRFFAVRPEGSVSTLKIQRTERGDSAVYLCASSLDRSAEAFFGQGTRLTVV.

This clonotype was recorded many times. V is TRBV6-5 and J is TRBJ2-7; D call uncertain. Trimming removed 2 bases from V and 1 base from J, with 6 bases in between. Germline V gives CDR1 MNHEY, CDR2 SVGAGI. The CDR3 runs 13 residues. This CDR3 is CASSYDESYEQYF. The DNA of the CDR3 is TGTGCCAGCAGTTACGACGAGTCCTACGAGCAGTACTTC.

The sample holds many counts of this clonotype. The V and J genes are TRBV15 and TRBJ2-7, with D possibly TRBD1 on 5 matching bases. Trimming left V 2 bases short and J 3 bases short, with 11 bases between. In germline, CDR1 is LNHNV, CDR2 YYDKDF (reference sequence). This CDR3 contains 14 residues. CDR3 sequence reads: CATSRQGTFYEQYF. CDR3 sequence (DNA): TGTGCCACCAGCAGACAGGGAACCTTCTACGAGCAGTACTTC. Supplemented by reference TRBV15 and TRBJ2-7, the full variable domain reads DAMVIQNPRYQVTQFGKPVTLSCSQTLNHNVMYWYQQKSSQAPKLLFHYYDKDFNNEADTPDNFQSRRPNTSFCFLDIRSPGLGDTAMYLCATSRQGTFYEQYFGPGTRLTVT.

At least ten counts were recorded for this clonotype. The chain couples TRBV19 to TRBJ2-7, with TRBD2 matching 11 bases. Germline V gene data show CDR1 as LNHDA and CDR2 as SQIVND (reference sequence). V lost 6 bases and J lost 6; bases outside the gene matches: 10. The CDR3 runs to 15 residues. The CDR3 coding sequence is TGTGCCAGTAGCCTACTAGCGGGAGAATATCGCGAGCAGTACTTC. Its protein is CASSLLAGEYREQYF.

About this clonotype: This sequence may be a read error, since a much larger clone differs from it by one base. The V call is TRBV5-1, the J call TRBJ2-6; no firm D call. Germline V gene lookup returns CDR1 SGHRS and CDR2 YFSETQ. Trimming left V 7 bases short and J 0 bases short, with 20 bases between. The CDR3 consists of 18 residues. The CDR3 loop reads CASGLGLAAYSGANVLTF. The CDR3 DNA sequence: TGCGCCAGCGGTCTGGGCTTGGCGGCTTACTCTGGGGCCAACGTCCTGACTTTC.